The clone carrying this TCR beta chain appeared many times. Antigen unknown. Sample barcodes and UMIs were carried by the TCR alpha and TCR beta cDNA libraries that 5'RACE generated with constant-segment primers. In TCRdb, the 5' RACE reads were re-called with MiXCR into one record per CDR3 protein. The sample carries some 130,000 distinct CDR3 sequences, approximately 6.2% recorded once. The data originate from a study of T-cell memory formation after mild COVID-19. Study-level points and caveats: Pre-infection memory showed some responding clones, and this suggested that cross-reactive memory joined. Clones that got smaller from day 15 to 85 had even CD4/CD8, while clones growing later tipped toward CD4+.

Sequencing was performed on PBMCs or a T cell subset sorted from them (not recorded which). The clonotype originates from an adult woman who had mild COVID-19 (a few samples of this study predate the infection). Cell type and time point are not known.

The chain's CDR3 is CASSLAEGTQYF. Here the CDR3 DNA reads TGTGCCAGCAGTTTAGCGGAGGGGACCCAGTACTTC. This chain uses TRBV12-3 or TRBV12-4 with TRBJ2-5; a weak D match, TRBD2 (6 bases). V was clipped by 0 bases and J by 7 bases, with 6 bases between them. The CDR3 contains 12 residues.